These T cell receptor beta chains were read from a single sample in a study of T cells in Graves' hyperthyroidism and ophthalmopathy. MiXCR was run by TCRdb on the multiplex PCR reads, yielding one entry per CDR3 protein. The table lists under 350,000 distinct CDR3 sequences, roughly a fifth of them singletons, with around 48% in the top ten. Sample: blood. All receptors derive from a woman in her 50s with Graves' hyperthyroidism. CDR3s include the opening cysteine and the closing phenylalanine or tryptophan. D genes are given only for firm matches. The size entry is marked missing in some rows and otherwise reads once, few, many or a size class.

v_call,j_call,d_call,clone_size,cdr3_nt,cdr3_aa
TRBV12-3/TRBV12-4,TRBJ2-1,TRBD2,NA,TGTGCCAGCAGTTTAAGGGCAGGGCTACAGACTAGCGGGAGAAGCTCCTACAATGAGCAGTTCTTC,CASSLRAGLQTSGRSSYNEQFF
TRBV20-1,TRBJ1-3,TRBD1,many,TGCAGTGCTACCGGGACAGCCGCTGGAAACACCATATATTTT,CSATGTAAGNTIYF
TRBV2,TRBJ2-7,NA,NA,TGTGCCATCAGTGACCCCTCGACGTCGCTGGGACTCTACGAGCAGTACTTC,CAISDPSTSLGLYEQYF
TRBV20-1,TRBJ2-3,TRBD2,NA,TGCAGTGCTAGAGCTAGCGGGGAGAACACAGATACGCAGTATTTT,CSARASGENTDTQYF
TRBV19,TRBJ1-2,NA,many,TGTGCCAGTAGTAACCAGAGGGGGAACTATGGCTACACCTTC,CASSNQRGNYGYTF
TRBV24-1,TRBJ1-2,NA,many,TGTGCCACCAGTGAAAGAACGAGCTATGGCTACACCTTC,CATSERTSYGYTF
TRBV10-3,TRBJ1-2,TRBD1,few,TGTGCCATCGAATCCCGGGTAGACAGGGGTCATGGCTACACCTTC,CAIESRVDRGHGYTF
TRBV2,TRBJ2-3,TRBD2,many,TGTGCCAGCAGTCCAAGACTAGCGGGACTCACAGATACGCAGTATTTT,CASSPRLAGLTDTQYF
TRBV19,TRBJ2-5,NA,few,TGTGCCAGTAAGAGGGACTCATCTCTCGAGACCCAGTACTTC,CASKRDSSLETQYF
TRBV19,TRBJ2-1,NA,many,TGTGCCAGTACCCTAACCGGGTCTTACAATGAGCAGTTCTTC,CASTLTGSYNEQFF
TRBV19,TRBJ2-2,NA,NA,TGTGCCAGTAGTATTCCGGGACTGGGGTACACCGGGGAGCTGTTTTTT,CASSIPGLGYTGELFF